This TCR beta chain is from a study of vaccination effects on CD4 cells after COVID-19. On the study more broadly: Peptide-pool stimulation followed by sequencing identified expanded antigen-specific CD4+ clonotypes in the ViraFEST assay.

Cultured cells yielded isolated CD4+ T cells after nine to ten days. Participants were vaccinated with two doses of either the BNT162b2 or mRNA-1273 vaccine. A half-volume exchange with IL-2 medium occurred on days 3 and 7. The assay was immunoSEQ multiplex PCR, and TCRdb's table has in-frame clones only and misses some. Of 70,000 or so clones in the sample, around 70% were seen once. Overall study results and limits: Early timepoints after infection were absent, and convalescent patients were few in the study.

A note on this clone: Its specificity is unknown.

Per the germline V gene, CDR1 is KGHDR and CDR2 is SFDVKD. The CDR3 sequence is 14 residues long. Trimming removed 3 bases at V and 1 base at J, with 5 bases between. Specimen: CD4+ T cells from PBMCs cultured without peptide, collected after COVID-19 vaccination. This receptor was identified in a human donor who received a COVID-19 vaccine. V usage is TRBV24-1 and J usage is TRBJ2-2; no definite D call. This CDR3 is CATSDKGNTGELFF. The CDR3 coding sequence is TGTGCCACCAGTGATAAAGGGAACACCGGGGAGCTGTTTTTT.